This is a list of T cell receptor beta chains from one sample in a study of blood T cell repertoires in COVID-19. Profiling relied on immunoSEQ multiplex PCR, and the TCRdb table lists in-frame clones only, not all of them. The table records 300,000 to 350,000 clones, less than 90% of them present only once. The sample was PBMCs or T cells enriched from blood (not recorded which). These receptors were collected from a woman aged 30 to 39 who had recovered from COVID-19. The CDR3 runs from the conserved cysteine through the conserved F or W. A D gene is named only where the DNA matches it firmly. A row's size may be missing; if present it is once, few, many or a size class.

v_gene	d_gene	j_gene	abundance	CDR3aa	CDR3nt
TRBV28	-	TRBJ2-5	-	CASRPTGRIRETQYF	TGTGCCAGCAGGCCGACCGGCAGGATCCGAGAGACCCAGTACTTC
TRBV19	TRBD1	TRBJ1-2	-	CASVNRGNGPYGYTF	TGTGCCAGCGTAAACAGGGGCAACGGTCCCTATGGCTACACCTTC
TRBV30	TRBD1	TRBJ2-7	-	CAWSRDRANSEQYF	TGTGCCTGGAGCCGGGACAGGGCTAACTCCGAGCAGTACTTC
TRBV4-2	TRBD1	TRBJ1-6	few	CASSPGQGAGYNSPLHF	TGTGCCAGCAGCCCGGGACAGGGGGCGGGTTATAATTCACCCCTCCACTTT
TRBV2	-	TRBJ2-1	-	CASSEPGIGVDEQFF	TGTGCCAGCAGTGAACCCGGGATAGGCGTGGATGAGCAGTTCTTC
TRBV27	TRBD1	TRBJ2-7	once	CASTRKGGPGQGSYEQYF	TGTGCCAGCACCCGAAAGGGGGGGCCGGGACAGGGGAGCTACGAGCAGTACTTC
TRBV7-2	-	TRBJ2-7	once	CASSLGDTYEQYF	TGTGCCAGCAGCTTAGGGGACACCTACGAGCAGTACTTC
TRBV20-1	-	TRBJ1-1	-	CSLWREEAFF	TGCAGTTTGTGGAGGGAGGAAGCTTTCTTT
TRBV7-8	-	TRBJ2-1	-	CASSLPTRNEQFF	TGTGCCAGCAGCCTACCAACTCGGAATGAGCAGTTCTTC
TRBV5-4	-	TRBJ1-2	-	CASSFIGWGDRYTF	TGTGCCAGCAGCTTTATTGGTTGGGGGGACCGCTACACCTTC
TRBV28	-	TRBJ1-1	-	CASSFGGGANTEAFF	TGTGCCAGCAGTTTCGGTGGCGGGGCGAACACTGAAGCTTTCTTT
TRBV11-3	TRBD1	TRBJ1-4	-	CASSFGTEHEKLFF	TGTGCCAGCAGCTTCGGGACAGAGCATGAAAAACTGTTTTTT
TRBV28	TRBD1	TRBJ1-5	-	CASSITDREAQPQHF	TGTGCCAGCAGTATCACCGACAGGGAGGCTCAGCCCCAGCATTTT
TRBV19	-	TRBJ1-5	-	CASSTTGISNQPQHF	TGTGCCAGTAGTACGACAGGAATTAGCAATCAGCCCCAGCATTTT
TRBV4-3	-	TRBJ1-4	-	CASSQGQATTNEKLFF	TGCGCCAGCAGCCAAGGGCAGGCTACAACTAATGAAAAACTGTTTTTT
TRBV28	-	TRBJ1-3	-	CASSLHSELISGNTIYF	TGTGCCAGCAGTTTACATTCTGAGCTTATCTCTGGAAACACCATATATTTT